One sample yielded the 3 T cell receptor beta chains listed below, sequenced in a study of blood T cell repertoires in COVID-19 (dated by TCRdb to 2018 to 2021). Library prep was done by the immunoSEQ multiplex PCR assay. This is the immuneACCESS table as TCRdb keeps it, with only in-frame sequences that have V and J called. A part of the clones is gone; compared with another copy, unresolved V genes explain less than half, and the rest is unexplained. This sample is represented by 150,000 or so clones; around 81% of them were singletons. About 11% of the sample lies in the top ten. Source material: peripheral blood. The receptors were gathered from a man between 60 and 70 years old with active or convalescent COVID-19.

This chain uses TRBV18 with TRBJ2-7; D may be TRBD1 (5 bases). The V gene lost 1 base and the J gene lost 2 bases, with 9 bases spanning the gap. The germline V gene encodes CDR1 KGHSH and CDR2 LQKENI. CDR3 size: 14 residues. The CDR3 region has the DNA TGTGCCAGCTCACCACAAACAGGCGCCTACGAGCAGTACTTC. This gives the protein CASSPQTGAYEQYF.

The gene calls are TRBV7-2 and TRBJ1-2; possibly TRBD1 for D (5 bases). This CDR3 has 14 residues. The germline V and J ends were trimmed by 5 bases and 4 bases, with 14 bases remaining between them. Germline loops: CDR1 SGHTA, CDR2 FQGNSA. CDR3 bases: TGTGCCAGCAGCCCCCTCGACAGTCTCTATGGCTACACCTTC. As protein: CASSPLDSLYGYTF.

This chain connects TRBV19 to TRBJ2-7; perhaps TRBD2 as D (6 bases). Germline V lookup: CDR1 LNHDA, CDR2 SQIVND (reference sequence). This CDR3 has 14 amino acids. V was shortened by 3 bases and J by 6 bases, with 15 bases between the two germline ends. The CDR3 loop is CASSIRLDDFEQYF. DNA for the CDR3: TGTGCCAGTAGTATTCGACTAGATGATTTCGAGCAGTACTTC.